This T cell receptor (beta chain) was identified in a study of beta chain features in type 1 diabetes. Expressed TCRB transcripts were sequenced, since all the RNA that had been isolated was reverse transcribed. Repertoires were generated with immunoSEQ multiplex PCR, while TCRdb's copy carries only in-frame clones and drops some. The data contain some 270,000 clones, around 7.3% of them seen just once; the ten biggest clones take up more than 1%. This clone has a count of ten or more. The target antigen is unknown. Germline CDR1 and CDR2: SGHTA and FQGNSA. V shed 8 bases, J shed 13 bases, and the junction held 17 bases outside the gene matches. The CDR3 is 15 residues long. Findings and caveats of the study: Shorter templates might be favored by PCR, and equally so in patients and in controls.

V gene TRBV7-2 combines with J gene TRBJ2-1, with 10 bases that match TRBD2. The sequenced sample consisted of central memory CD4+ T cells from blood. This sequence originates from a woman in her late teens or twenties in good health. CDR3 residues: CASPLIGAGGPSQFF. In nucleotides, the CDR3 is TGTGCCAGCCCGTTGATTGGAGCGGGAGGGCCGTCCCAGTTCTTC.